This is a list of T cell receptor beta chains from one sample in a study of graft-versus-host responses after intestinal transplantation. Produced via immunoSEQ multiplex PCR; TCRdb's table is partial and in-frame only. The data show about 19,000 clones, 38% seen once. The specimen comprised alloreactive CD4+ T cells from a mixed lymphocyte reaction culture, sampled before intestinal transplant. Receptors originate from a human patient who received an intestinal transplant. The CDR3 runs from the conserved cysteine through the conserved F or W. Fields, in order: V gene, J gene, D gene, clone size, CDR3 DNA, CDR3 protein. The D gene is left open where the match is weak. The size entry is marked missing in some rows and otherwise reads once, few, many or a size class.

TRBV5-5,TRBJ2-5,NA,few,TGTGCCAGCAGCTTGGGTAATCTGGTAGGGGAGACCCAGTACTTC,CASSLGNLVGETQYF
TRBV6-1,TRBJ2-7,NA,NA,TGTGCCAGCTCCGCCTACGAGCAGTACTTC,CASSAYEQYF
TRBV6-6,TRBJ2-7,TRBD1,few,TGTGCCAGCAGGGCGGGACAGGGGGTCTACGAGCAGTACTTC,CASRAGQGVYEQYF
TRBV15,TRBJ2-3,NA,once,TGTGCCACCAGCAGAGATCGGTGGCAGGGTGGTGCAGATACGCAGTATTTT,CATSRDRWQGGADTQYF
TRBV18,TRBJ2-5,NA,NA,TGTGCCAGCTCACCAGGGCAGGTGGAAGAGACCCAGTACTTC,CASSPGQVEETQYF
TRBV7-9,TRBJ1-3,NA,NA,TGTGCCAGCAGCTTAGGTGGAGGAAACACCATATATTTT,CASSLGGGNTIYF
TRBV5-1,TRBJ2-1,NA,NA,TGCGCCAGCACCGGACCGGGGTTCTTC,CASTGPGFF
TRBV15,TRBJ2-3,TRBD1,NA,TGTGCCACCAGCAGAGCAGGACAGGGGCCTGATACGCAGTATTTT,CATSRAGQGPDTQYF
TRBV7-6,TRBJ1-1,NA,few,TGTGCCAGCAGCTTAGTGGAAGGCGGGAACACTGAAGCTTTCTTT,CASSLVEGGNTEAFF
TRBV12-5,TRBJ2-3,NA,NA,TGTGCTAGTGGCAGGGGGGGCCGGGTCACAGATACGCAGTATTTT,CASGRGGRVTDTQYF
TRBV4-1,TRBJ2-5,NA,NA,TGCGCCAGCAGCCAAGTGGACACCAGCCGGGAGACCCAGTACTTC,CASSQVDTSRETQYF
TRBV4-1,TRBJ1-2,TRBD1,few,TGCGCCAGCAGCCCAGCCCGGGTGGGGACAGGGAGTGACTATGGCTACACCTTC,CASSPARVGTGSDYGYTF
TRBV9,TRBJ2-4,TRBD1,NA,TGTGCCAGCAGCGTAGATGGACAGGGCGCGTCAGCCAAAAACATTCAGTACTTC,CASSVDGQGASAKNIQYF
TRBV30,TRBJ2-5,NA,NA,TGTGCCTGGAGTAAAAGGGTTTTGGAGACCCAGTACTTC,CAWSKRVLETQYF
TRBV11-3,TRBJ1-1,NA,NA,TGTGCCAGCAGCTTAGGGTCAGCGGCAAACACTGAAGCTTTCTTT,CASSLGSAANTEAFF
TRBV5-1,TRBJ2-3,NA,NA,TGCGCCAGCAGCTTTAAGCCGGGCCGCCGCGGGTCAGATACGCAGTATTTT,CASSFKPGRRGSDTQYF
TRBV12-1,TRBJ1-4,NA,few,TGTGCCAGCAGCTTAAATGGTGGCCCAGGGGAAAAACTGTTTTTT,CASSLNGGPGEKLFF
TRBV2,TRBJ2-2,NA,few,TGTGCCAGCAGTGAAGGTTCGAGGACCCCTCGAATCCTGTTTTTT,CASSEGSRTPRILFF
TRBV10-3,TRBJ2-2,NA,few,TGTGCCATCAGTGAAGCCCCATCCGTCGGGGAGCTGTTTTTT,CAISEAPSVGELFF
TRBV19,TRBJ1-1,NA,NA,TGTGCCAGTAGTATTTGGGCGATACGAGCCCCAACTGAAGCTTTCTTT,CASSIWAIRAPTEAFF
TRBV6-5,TRBJ1-2,NA,NA,TGTGCCAGCAACCCCGGGGCCTATGGCTACACCTTC,CASNPGAYGYTF
TRBV1,TRBJ1-2,NA,NA,TGCACCAGCAGCCAAGAATCCGGGAACTATGGCTACACCTTC,CTSSQESGNYGYTF
TRBV5-6,TRBJ2-3,TRBD1,few,TGTGCCAGCAGCTTGCCCACTTTACAGGGGGCTAGCACAGATACGCAGTATTTT,CASSLPTLQGASTDTQYF
TRBV5-8,TRBJ1-5,NA,once,TGTGCCAGCAGCTTAAGGAGCAATCAGCCCCAGCATTTT,CASSLRSNQPQHF
TRBV19,TRBJ1-1,NA,few,TGTGCCAGTCTCGTTAGCCGGCGAACCACTGAAGCTTTCTTT,CASLVSRRTTEAFF
TRBV7-9,TRBJ1-2,TRBD1,once,TGTGCCAGCAGCGAAAGAAACAGGGGCGGCACAATCTGGGGCTACACCTTC,CASSERNRGGTIWGYTF
TRBV19,TRBJ1-5,NA,few,TGTGCCAGTACACCGGTATCGGGGGTGAATCAGCCCCAGCATTTT,CASTPVSGVNQPQHF
TRBV19,TRBJ2-4,TRBD1,NA,TGTGCCAGCACGTCCCGGGACAGGGTCAAAAACATTCAGTACTTC,CASTSRDRVKNIQYF
TRBV6-1,TRBJ1-3,NA,few,TGTGCCAGCAAAGGAGCTGGAAACACCATATATTTT,CASKGAGNTIYF
TRBV4-1,TRBJ2-2,NA,NA,TGCGCCAGCAGCCAGCCAGACAGGAGACGCACCGGGGAGCTGTTTTTT,CASSQPDRRRTGELFF
TRBV10-2,TRBJ2-7,TRBD1,NA,TGCGCCAGCAGTTGGGGACAGGGGGCGGGGGGCTCCTACGAGCAGTACTTC,CASSWGQGAGGSYEQYF
TRBV10-2,TRBJ1-3,TRBD1,once,TGCGCCAGCAGTACTCAGGGGGCCGAAGGAAACACCATATATTTT,CASSTQGAEGNTIYF
TRBV25-1,TRBJ2-1,NA,few,TGTGCCAGCAGTACCCGGGTGGGCTTTGACAATGAGCAGTTCTTC,CASSTRVGFDNEQFF
TRBV5-1,TRBJ1-2,NA,NA,TGCGCCAGCCAGGCGGACAGACTGAACTATGGCTACACCTTC,CASQADRLNYGYTF
TRBV27,TRBJ1-2,NA,few,TGTGCCAGCAGTTCCTACCGGGCGGGTGGCTACACCTTC,CASSSYRAGGYTF
TRBV21-1,TRBJ2-6,NA,NA,TGTGCCAGCAGTTATTCGGTAGCTACAACAAGTCGGGCCAACGTCCTGACTTTC,CASSYSVATTSRANVLTF
TRBV19,TRBJ2-2,TRBD2,few,TGTGCCAGTAGTACTAGCGGGGGGACCAACACCGGGGAGCTGTTTTTT,CASSTSGGTNTGELFF
TRBV29-1,TRBJ1-2,NA,few,TGCAGCGTTGAACCCCCTTGGGTCTATGGCTACACCTTC,CSVEPPWVYGYTF
TRBV7-9,TRBJ1-6,TRBD1,few,TGTGCCAGCAGCTTAGCTAGGACAGGCGGATCACCCCTCCACTTT,CASSLARTGGSPLHF
TRBV20-1,TRBJ2-1,NA,NA,TGCAGTGCTAGTCCACACAATGAGCAGTTCTTC,CSASPHNEQFF
TRBV9,TRBJ1-1,NA,few,TGTGCCAGCAGCCTCCGGACAGAGAACACTGAAGCTTTCTTT,CASSLRTENTEAFF
TRBV6-5,TRBJ1-2,TRBD1,NA,TGTGCCAGCAGTTACTCGACAGGGCATAACTATGGCTACACCTTC,CASSYSTGHNYGYTF
TRBV9,TRBJ2-5,TRBD2,NA,TGTGCCAGCAGCGAGACTAGCGGGGGCCCGGGAATAGTGACCCAGTACTTC,CASSETSGGPGIVTQYF
TRBV15,TRBJ1-4,NA,few,TGTGCCACCAGCAGAGGGGGAGGATCTAATGAAAAACTGTTTTTT,CATSRGGGSNEKLFF
TRBV18,TRBJ1-5,NA,NA,TGTGCCAGCTCACCTCGTAATAGCAATCAGCCCCAGCATTTT,CASSPRNSNQPQHF
TRBV6-1,TRBJ2-6,NA,NA,TGTGCCAGCAGTGGGACTGGGGCCAACGTCCTGACTTTC,CASSGTGANVLTF
TRBV5-1,TRBJ2-5,NA,few,TGCGCCAGCAGCCCGCGTCTCGGCCAAGAGACCCAGTACTTC,CASSPRLGQETQYF
TRBV11-2,TRBJ1-6,NA,few,TGTGCCAGCAGCTTAGGGGAGTTTTCACCCCTCCACTTT,CASSLGEFSPLHF
TRBV4-1,TRBJ1-1,NA,NA,TGCGCCAGCAGCCATGGCGACAGAAGAGGAGAAGCTTTCTTT,CASSHGDRRGEAFF
TRBV18,TRBJ1-2,TRBD1,few,TGTGCCAGCTCACCGTTGGACAGGCCCTATGGCTACACCTTC,CASSPLDRPYGYTF
TRBV7-8,TRBJ1-2,NA,few,TGTGCCAGCAGCCCCCGTGGGGGATTCGGCTATGGCTACACCTTC,CASSPRGGFGYGYTF
TRBV4-2,TRBJ1-1,NA,NA,TGTGCCAGCAGCCAAGAGAAGAGGCGGCCAGAAGCTTTCTTT,CASSQEKRRPEAFF
TRBV10-1,TRBJ1-1,TRBD1,few,TGCGCCAGCAGTGAGCAGGGGGGTTTAACTGAAGCTTTCTTT,CASSEQGGLTEAFF
TRBV2,TRBJ2-7,TRBD1,NA,TGTGCCAGCGGGGCGGGACAGGGTAATAGAGAGCAGTACTTC,CASGAGQGNREQYF
TRBV27,TRBJ1-1,NA,NA,TGTGCCAGCAGTTTACACAGGAACACTGAAGCTTTCTTT,CASSLHRNTEAFF
TRBV11-3,TRBJ1-5,NA,few,TGTGCCAGCAGCTTAGACAGGAATCAGCCCCAGCATTTT,CASSLDRNQPQHF
TRBV13,TRBJ1-3,NA,NA,TGTGCCAGCAGCCAAAGGATCTCTGGAAACACCATATATTTT,CASSQRISGNTIYF
TRBV5-4,TRBJ2-3,TRBD2,NA,TGTGCCAGCACCCGCTGGGTCCTAGCGGGGGGGCCGCCAGATACGCAGTATTTT,CASTRWVLAGGPPDTQYF
TRBV5-6,TRBJ2-7,TRBD1,NA,TGTGCCAGCAGGAGGCGTGGGACAGGGGCGGGCGAGCAGTACTTC,CASRRRGTGAGEQYF